This T cell receptor (beta chain) was observed in a study of cytomegalovirus exposure and HLA in healthy donors. General study results and limits: Evidence from a later analysis indicated that most CMV-associated TCR beta chains looked HLA-restricted. It was approximately 150 TCR beta chains that were listed as cytomegalovirus-associated.

60 Vbeta and 13 Jbeta primers were used in PCR. Profiled with immunoSEQ multiplex PCR; TCRdb holds only in-frame clones, not every one. This sample has roughly 170,000 clones, with 65% to 90% found just once. Germline V gives CDR1 SGHAT, CDR2 FQNNGV. The CDR3 length is 16 residues. V dropped 5 bases and J dropped 7; count of bases not matched to a gene: 15. About this clone: Its specificity is unknown.

Source material: PBMCs. The chain employs TRBV11-2 and TRBJ1-2, with TRBD1 matching 8 bases. The clonotype comes from a girl aged 2 to 9 in good health and CMV-seropositive. CDR3 DNA: TGTGCCAGCAGCGCTGCGACCGGGACAGGTCTCGTTGGCTACACCTTC. Protein product: CASSAATGTGLVGYTF.